This T cell receptor (beta chain) appears in the sequencing data of a study of CD8+ T cells in alopecia areata. Study details: Those treated were given oral tofacitinib at 5 to 10 mg twice daily. The study's findings and limits: Persistence during tofacitinib was seen for many expanded lesional clones in scalp and blood.

Treatment: oral pan-JAK inhibitor, 5-10 mg twice daily. PBMCs were stained for CD3, CD4 and CD8, and CD4+ and CD8+ T cells were sorted. The authors extracted RNA and reverse transcribed it into cDNA as the sequencing template. Sequenced by immunoSEQ multiplex PCR; TCRdb stores in-frame clones only, minus some. Of around 270,000 clones detected, roughly 64% appear once; the ten largest clones hold 1.8%. As for this clone: Its antigen is still unknown.

The sequence was obtained from a human donor with alopecia areata. This sample comprised CD4+ T cells sorted from blood, obtained at week 24, from a patient treated with tofacitinib.

In DNA, the CDR3 is TGTGCCAGCTATGGCCGACCTGATGAAGCTTTCTTT. It codes for CASYGRPDEAFF. This chain connects TRBV28 to TRBJ1-1; D remains unclear. The CDR3 covers 12 residues. Trimming pared 8 bases from V and 7 bases from J, leaving 14 bases between. Germline CDR1 reads MDHEN; CDR2 reads SYDVKM.